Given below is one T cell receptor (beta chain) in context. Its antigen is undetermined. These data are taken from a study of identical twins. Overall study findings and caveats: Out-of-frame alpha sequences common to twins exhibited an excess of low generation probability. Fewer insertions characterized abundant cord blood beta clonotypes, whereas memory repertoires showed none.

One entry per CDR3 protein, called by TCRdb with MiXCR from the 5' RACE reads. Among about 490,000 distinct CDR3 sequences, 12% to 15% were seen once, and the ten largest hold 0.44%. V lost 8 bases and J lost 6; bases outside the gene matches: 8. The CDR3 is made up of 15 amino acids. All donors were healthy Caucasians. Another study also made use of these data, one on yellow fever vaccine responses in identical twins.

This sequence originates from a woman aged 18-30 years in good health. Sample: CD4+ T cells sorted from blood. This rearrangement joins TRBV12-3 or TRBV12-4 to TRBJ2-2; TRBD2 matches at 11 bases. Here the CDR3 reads CASVLVAGGAGELFF. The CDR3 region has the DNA TGTGCCAGCGTCTTGGTAGCGGGAGGGGCCGGGGAGCTGTTTTTT.